Each of the 26 T cell receptor beta chains below was sequenced from the same sample in a study of technical replicates of blood from a few donors. The repertoire was sequenced with immunoSEQ multiplex PCR; TCRdb's copy has only in-frame clones and lacks some. Of 50,000 to 55,000 clones in the sample, 70% to 90% were seen once. The sample consisted of PBMCs. The receptor source for this set is a human donor in good health. Some clones in this sample may be carry-over from other donors' samples.

The V and J genes are TRBV5-6 and TRBJ1-1; 8 bases agree with TRBD1. V gave up 3 bases and J gave up 8 bases; unmatched junction bases: 12. Germline assignment: CDR1 SGHDT and CDR2 YYEEEE. This CDR3 is built from 15 residues. For the CDR3, the DNA is TGTGCCAGCAGCTGGGGACAGGTTATTCTGTCCGAAGCTTTCTTT. Its protein product is CASSWGQVILSEAFF.

The chain employs TRBV19 and TRBJ2-7, with D hard to call. Per the germline V gene, CDR1 is LNHDA and CDR2 is SQIVND (reference sequence). V was cut by 0 bases and J by 2 bases, with 11 bases left in between. The CDR3 contains 15 residues. CDR3 region: CASSIDLSETYEQYF. The CDR3 nucleotides read TGTGCCAGTAGTATAGATCTTTCGGAGACCTACGAGCAGTACTTC.

V usage is TRBV25-1 and J usage is TRBJ2-7; D possibly corresponds to TRBD1 (6 bases). The CDR3 is 12 amino acids. Trimming shortened V by 5 bases and J by 3 bases, and 8 bases separated the two germline ends. The germline gives CDR1 MGHDK, CDR2 SYGVNS. The CDR3: CASSSGDYEQYF. CDR3 bases: TGTGCCAGCAGTTCAGGGGACTACGAGCAGTACTTC.

This clone was counted a single time. This chain connects TRBV28 to TRBJ1-1; perhaps TRBD1 as D (6 bases). This CDR3 contains 15 residues. V was shortened by 8 bases and J by 4 bases, with 20 bases between the two germline ends. Germline assignment: CDR1 MDHEN and CDR2 SYDVKM. The CDR3 is CASPKNGGELTEAFF. In DNA form, the CDR3 reads TGTGCCAGCCCTAAAAATGGGGGCGAACTCACTGAAGCTTTCTTT.

The rearrangement uses TRBV30 and TRBJ1-2; unclear D gene. CDR3 length: 13 residues. Looked up from germline, CDR1 is GTSNPN and CDR2 is SVGIG (reference sequence). The V end was cut by 1 base, the J end by 4 bases, with 10 bases between. The CDR3 DNA follows: TGTGCCTGGAGTGAGGTCCTAGGCTATGGCTACACCTTC. Its translation: CAWSEVLGYGYTF.

The gene calls are TRBV2 and TRBJ1-2; D not certain. Germline V gives CDR1 SNHLY, CDR2 FYNNEI. This CDR3 has 13 residues. The V end was cut by 4 bases, the J end by 1 base, with 7 bases between. CDR3 in amino acids: CASSGGLNYGYTF. DNA of the CDR3: TGTGCCAGCAGTGGCGGCCTTAACTATGGCTACACCTTC.

CDR3 loop: CAISGWSYGYTF. CDR3 DNA: TGTGCCATCAGTGGTTGGAGTTATGGCTACACCTTC. This chain joins TRBV10-3 and TRBJ1-2; D gene ambiguous. V dropped 4 bases and J dropped 5 bases, with 8 bases sitting between them. The V gene's germline CDR1 is ENHRY and CDR2 SYGVKD. This CDR3 region has 12 residues.

J is TRBJ2-1 and V is TRBV13; 9 bases fit TRBD2. V lost 5 bases to trimming and J lost 8 bases; unmatched junction nucleotides: 16. This CDR3 spans 17 amino acids. Germline CDR1 reads PRHDT; CDR2 reads FYEKMQ (reference sequence). The CDR3 region is CASSGMRLAAPGYEQFF. The CDR3 nucleotides are TGTGCCAGCAGCGGCATGAGACTAGCGGCACCTGGGTATGAGCAGTTCTTC. Looking up the rest from reference TRBV13 and TRBJ2-1 gives the full variable domain: AAGVIQSPRHLIKEKRETATLKCYPIPRHDTVYWYQQGPGQDPQFLISFYEKMQSDKGSIPDRFSAQQFSDYHSELNMSSLELGDSALYFCASSGMRLAAPGYEQFFGPGTRLTVL.

V is TRBV7-2 and J is TRBJ2-3; the D gene is possibly TRBD2 (5 bases). CDR3 length: 16 residues. Germline V gene lookup returns CDR1 SGHTA and CDR2 FQGNSA. The V end lost 5 bases, the J end lost 0 bases, and 15 bases lay between the germline ends. This chain's CDR3 is CASSLRGITSTDTQYF. The DNA for the CDR3 is TGTGCCAGCAGCCTCAGAGGGATCACTAGCACAGATACGCAGTATTTT.

The chain links TRBV4-3 to TRBJ2-2; 8 bases agree with TRBD2. Looked up from germline, CDR1 is LGHNA and CDR2 is YSLEER. The CDR3 totals 16 residues. J gave up 7 bases and V 0 bases, and 7 bases lay outside the gene matches. CDR3 sequence (DNA): TGCGCCAGCAGCCAAGAGGTCGGGAGGGCCTTCGGGGAGCTGTTTTTT. Protein: CASSQEVGRAFGELFF.

A few counts support this clone. The chain recombines TRBV7-6 with TRBJ1-1; 9 nucleotides agree with TRBD1. This CDR3 has 15 residues. V lost 4 bases and J lost 0; bases outside the gene matches: 3. Germline assignment: CDR1 SGHVS and CDR2 FNYEAQ. In nucleotides, the CDR3 is TGTGCCAGCAGCTGGGGACAGGGATTGAACACTGAAGCTTTCTTT. Translating gives CASSWGQGLNTEAFF.

The J gene is TRBJ1-3, the V gene TRBV6-5, with D tentatively TRBD1 (5 bases). V lost 2 bases to trimming and J lost 7 bases, with 18 bases between them. Germline V CDR1 and CDR2: MNHEY, SVGAGI. This CDR3 is built from 16 residues. The CDR3 coding sequence is TGTGCCAGCAGTTACAGGGGCCCTCTTCTGGGGAACACCATATATTTT. Its translation is CASSYRGPLLGNTIYF.

The chain recombines TRBV7-8 with TRBJ1-2; unclear D gene. Trimming cost V 1 base and J 7 bases, with 19 bases left between them. The CDR3 totals 16 residues. Germline V lookup: CDR1 SGHVS, CDR2 FQNEAQ. CDR3 in DNA: TGTGCCAGCAGCTTAGAACCAGGTGCCTTTGGTTTTGGCTACACCTTC. This encodes CASSLEPGAFGFGYTF. Filled out from reference TRBV7-8 and TRBJ1-2, the complete variable domain reads GAGVSQSPRYKVAKRGQDVALRCDPISGHVSLFWYQQALGQGPEFLTYFQNEAQLDKSGLPSDRFFAERPEGSVSTLKIQRTQQEDSAVYLCASSLEPGAFGFGYTFGSGTRLTVV.

In DNA, the CDR3 is TGCGCCAGCAGCCAAGATTGGGCTAGCAAGGCCTACGAGCAGTACTTC. This sequence encodes CASSQDWASKAYEQYF. The chain is built from TRBV4-3 and TRBJ2-7; D perhaps matches TRBD2 (5 bases). The germline V and J ends were trimmed by 0 bases and 2 bases, with 14 bases remaining between them. CDR1 is LGHNA, CDR2 YSLEER, per germline. There are 16 residues in the CDR3.

V usage is TRBV7-2 and J usage is TRBJ1-2; TRBD1 aligns across 11 bases. The CDR3 runs 16 residues. Germline CDR1 and CDR2: SGHTA and FQGNSA. The junction had 6 bases not matched to a gene; V was cut back by 2 bases and J by 4 bases. This chain's CDR3 is CASSLMGQGEVYGYTF. The CDR3, as DNA: TGTGCCAGCAGCTTAATGGGACAGGGGGAGGTCTATGGCTACACCTTC.

This chain joins TRBV5-1 and TRBJ1-2; D is unclear. The germline CDR1 and CDR2 sequences are SGHRS and YFSETQ. The V end was cut by 4 bases, the J end by 4 bases, with 14 bases between. This CDR3 has 14 residues. The chain's CDR3 is CASSSLDGPYGYTF. The CDR3 DNA is TGCGCCAGCAGCAGTCTAGACGGCCCCTATGGCTACACCTTC.

Points on this clone: Other DNA sequences from this sample encode an identical CDR3 as well. This chain uses TRBV4-3 with TRBJ2-3, with 12 bases matching TRBD2. Germline-derived CDR1 and CDR2 are LGHNA and YSLEER. CDR3 size: 16 residues. The J segment lost 4 bases and the V segment lost 0 bases, leaving 2 bases of the junction unmatched. CDR3 bases: TGCGCCAGCAGCCAAGATCTAGCGGGGGGGCCAGATACGCAGTATTTT. Residues: CASSQDLAGGPDTQYF.

The chain has TRBV6-1 and TRBJ2-2; 8 bases are shared with TRBD2. Trimming removed 1 base from V and 7 bases from J; junction bases left unmatched: 5. The V gene's germline CDR1 is MNHNS and CDR2 SASEGT. The CDR3 runs 15 residues. The CDR3 DNA follows: TGTGCCAGCAGTGAAGGGGGGGCGGGAGGCGGGGAGCTGTTTTTT. Translation: CASSEGGAGGGELFF.

The chain has TRBV12-5 and TRBJ1-5; D is unclear. CDR1 and CDR2 (germline): LGHNT, FRNRAP. V was shortened by 5 bases and J by 3 bases, with 11 bases between the two germline ends. The CDR3 extends over 14 amino acids. The CDR3 DNA reads as TGTGCTAGTGGTACGTTGGAGTTCAATCAGCCCCAGCATTTT. Protein sequence: CASGTLEFNQPQHF.

This sequence joins TRBV7-3 and TRBJ2-3; TRBD2 matches at 11 bases. There are 16 residues in the CDR3. The germline V gene has CDR1 SGHTA and CDR2 FQGTGA. V lost 4 bases and J lost 6; bases outside the gene matches: 9. The CDR3 loop is CASSSWGTSGPDTQYF. The DNA of the CDR3 is TGTGCCAGCAGCTCCTGGGGGACTAGCGGTCCGGATACGCAGTATTTT.

This clone was recorded a few times. The V gene is TRBV7-2, the J gene TRBJ2-5; 10 bases agree with TRBD2. CDR1 SGHTA and CDR2 FQGNSA come from the germline V gene. This CDR3 is built from 15 residues. The ends lost 1 base at V and 7 bases at J; junction bases unmatched: 6. The CDR3 spells CASSLEPSGSGTQYF. The CDR3 DNA reads as TGTGCCAGCAGCTTAGAGCCTAGCGGGAGTGGGACCCAGTACTTC. Filled out from reference TRBV7-2 and TRBJ2-5, the complete variable domain reads GAGVSQSPSNKVTEKGKDVELRCDPISGHTALYWYRQSLGQGLEFLIYFQGNSAPDKSGLPSDRFSAERTGGSVSTLTIQRTQQEDSAVYLCASSLEPSGSGTQYFGPGTRLLVL.

CDR3 protein: CASSLDSGYEQYF. In nucleotides, the CDR3 is TGCGCCAGCAGCTTGGATTCAGGCTACGAGCAGTACTTC. This sequence joins TRBV5-1 and TRBJ2-7; D is uncertain. The CDR3 consists of 13 residues. CDR1 and CDR2 (germline): SGHRS, YFSETQ. Deletions cut 0 bases from V and 3 bases from J, with 7 bases between.

The rearrangement joins TRBV10-2 to TRBJ2-1, with a possible D match to TRBD2 (7 bases). Trimming cost V 8 bases and J 5 bases, with 16 bases left between them. The CDR3 loop spans 14 amino acids. Germline V CDR1 and CDR2: WSHSY, SAAADI. CDR3 sequence reads: CASGRGGLNNEQFF. The CDR3 DNA is TGCGCCAGCGGGAGGGGGGGGCTCAACAATGAGCAGTTCTTC.

This chain links TRBV25-1 with TRBJ2-2, with 9 bases that match TRBD2. After removal of 6 bases from V and 6 bases from J, the junction contained 8 bases not matched to a gene. Germline V gives CDR1 MGHDK, CDR2 SYGVNS. The CDR3 extends over 15 amino acids. CDR3 amino acids: CASSLAGGGSGELFF. CDR3 bases: TGTGCCAGCAGCTTGGCGGGAGGGGGCTCCGGGGAGCTGTTTTTT.

CDR3 in DNA: TGTGCCAGCAGCTCACCCCGTGGACAGAACACTGAAGCTTTCTTT. Protein: CASSSPRGQNTEAFF. This chain joins TRBV7-8 and TRBJ1-1, with D maybe TRBD1 (5 bases). Germline-derived CDR1 and CDR2 are SGHVS and FQNEAQ. V gave up 4 bases and J gave up 1 base, with 13 bases separating them. The CDR3 contains 15 residues.

The rearrangement uses TRBV5-1 and TRBJ2-2; 9 bases are a match to TRBD2. The CDR3 extends over 16 amino acids. CDR1 and CDR2 from the germline V gene are SGHRS and YFSETQ. V shed 3 bases, J shed 5 bases, and the junction held 8 bases outside the gene matches. CDR3 bases: TGCGCCAGCAGCTCAACTAGCGGGTCTTTAACCGGGGAGCTGTTTTTT. Residues: CASSSTSGSLTGELFF. The entire variable domain, with the rest obtained from reference TRBV5-1 and TRBJ2-2, is as follows: KAGVTQTPRYLIKTRGQQVTLSCSPISGHRSVSWYQQTPGQGLQFLFEYFSETQRNKGNFPGRFSGRQFSNSRSEMNVSTLELGDSALYLCASSSTSGSLTGELFFGEGSRLTVL.